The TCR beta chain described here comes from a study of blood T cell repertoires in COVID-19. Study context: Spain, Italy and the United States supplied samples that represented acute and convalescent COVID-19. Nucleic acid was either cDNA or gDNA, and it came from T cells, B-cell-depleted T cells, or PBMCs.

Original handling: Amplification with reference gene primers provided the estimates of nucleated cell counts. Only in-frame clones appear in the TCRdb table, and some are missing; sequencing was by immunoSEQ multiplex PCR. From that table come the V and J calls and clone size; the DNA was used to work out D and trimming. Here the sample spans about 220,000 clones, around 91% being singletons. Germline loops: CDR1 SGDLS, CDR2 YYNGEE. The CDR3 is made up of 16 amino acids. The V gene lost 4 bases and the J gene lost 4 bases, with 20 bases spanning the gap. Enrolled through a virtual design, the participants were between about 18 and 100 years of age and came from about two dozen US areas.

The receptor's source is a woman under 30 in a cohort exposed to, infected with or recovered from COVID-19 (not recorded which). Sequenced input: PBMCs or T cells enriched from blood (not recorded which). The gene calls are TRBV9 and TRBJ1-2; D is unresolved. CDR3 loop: CASSSTGPSKAYGYTF. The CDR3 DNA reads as TGTGCCAGCAGCTCCACTGGGCCCAGCAAGGCCTATGGCTACACCTTC.